A single sample gave rise to the 5 T cell receptor beta chains below, sequenced in a study of long-term antiretroviral therapy in people with HIV. It was version v3.0 of the immunoSEQ assay that was run at survey level. The method was immunoSEQ multiplex PCR; TCRdb's version includes in-frame clones alone and lacks a portion of them. The profile covers around 29,000 clones, with roughly 96% appearing a single time and roughly 8% taken by the ten largest. Sequencing used unsorted PBMCs, obtained 6 to 6.5 years after starting antiretroviral therapy. All receptors come from a man younger than 40 with HIV.

V gene TRBV5-1 combines with J gene TRBJ2-1; D might be TRBD1 (5 bases). Trimming removed 4 bases from V and 5 bases from J, with 10 bases in between. From germline, CDR1 is SGHRS and CDR2 YFSETQ. The CDR3 spans 13 residues. The CDR3 is CASSPLGDNEQFF. The DNA for the CDR3 is TGCGCCAGCAGCCCATTAGGGGACAATGAGCAGTTCTTC.

This chain uses TRBV9 with TRBJ2-1; no reliable D call. Germline CDR1 SGDLS, CDR2 YYNGEE. Between the trimmed V and J ends, which lost 0 bases and 4 bases, there was a span of 8 bases. There are 14 residues in the CDR3. CDR3 DNA sequence: TGTGCCAGCAGCGTAGCGGTTTTGTACAATGAGCAGTTCTTC. Amino acids: CASSVAVLYNEQFF.

V usage is TRBV11-2 and J usage is TRBJ2-7, with 7 bases aligning to TRBD2. The CDR3 has 14 residues. Looked up from germline, CDR1 is SGHAT and CDR2 is FQNNGV. The V gene end was trimmed by 3 bases and the J gene end by 2 bases; junction bases not matched to a gene: 4. The DNA of the CDR3 is TGTGCCAGCAGCTTTGGGGGGACTACCTACGAGCAGTACTTC. As protein: CASSFGGTTYEQYF. Filled out from reference TRBV11-2 and TRBJ2-7, the complete variable domain reads EAGVAQSPRYKIIEKRQSVAFWCNPISGHATLYWYQQILGQGPKLLIQFQNNGVVDDSQLPKDRFSAERLKGVDSTLKIQPAKLEDSAVYLCASSFGGTTYEQYFGPGTRLTVT.

This chain connects TRBV7-2 to TRBJ1-2; 9 bases match TRBD1. CDR3 length: 13 residues. Germline V gene data show CDR1 as SGHTA and CDR2 as FQGNSA. The CDR3 sequence is CAHRGLNDYGYTF. CDR3 DNA sequence: TGTGCACACAGGGGGCTAAATGACTATGGCTACACCTTC.

This sequence joins TRBV25-1 and TRBJ1-5; weak D call: TRBD1 (5 bases). The V end lost 2 bases, the J end lost 5 bases, and 10 bases lay between the germline ends. Germline loops: CDR1 MGHDK, CDR2 SYGVNS. The CDR3 has 14 amino acids. The CDR3 sequence: CASSEPGYHQPQHF. The CDR3 DNA reads as TGTGCCAGCAGTGAACCAGGGTATCATCAGCCCCAGCATTTT. Variable domain in full (rest from reference TRBV25-1 and TRBJ1-5): EADIYQTPRYLVIGTGKKITLECSQTMGHDKMYWYQQDPGMELHLIHYSYGVNSTEKGDLSSESTVSRIRTEHFPLTLESARPSHTSQYLCASSEPGYHQPQHFGDGTRLSIL.